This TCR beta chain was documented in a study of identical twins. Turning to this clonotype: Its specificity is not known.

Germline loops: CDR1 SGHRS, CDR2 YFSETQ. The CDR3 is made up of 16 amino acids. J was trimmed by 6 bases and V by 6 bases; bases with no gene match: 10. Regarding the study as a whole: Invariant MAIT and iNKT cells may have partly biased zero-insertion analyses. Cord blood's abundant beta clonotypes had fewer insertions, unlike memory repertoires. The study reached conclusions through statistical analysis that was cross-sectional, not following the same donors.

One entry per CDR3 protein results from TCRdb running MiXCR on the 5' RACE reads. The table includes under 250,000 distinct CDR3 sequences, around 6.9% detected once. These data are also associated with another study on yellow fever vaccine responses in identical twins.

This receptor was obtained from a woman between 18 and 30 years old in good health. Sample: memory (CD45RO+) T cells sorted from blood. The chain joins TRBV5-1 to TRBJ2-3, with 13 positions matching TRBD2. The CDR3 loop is CASTQRTSGGGDTQYF. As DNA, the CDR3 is TGCGCCAGCACCCAGCGGACTAGCGGGGGTGGGGATACGCAGTATTTT.